This TCR beta chain was sequenced during a study of STAT3 mutations in large granular lymphocyte leukemia. Study outcomes and limitations: Some patients had dominant TCR clones larger than their STAT3 mutant burden. In T-cell large granular lymphocyte leukemia, about half of patients showed multiple immunodominant subclonotypes.

A remark on this clone: The antigen is undetermined.

Each sample's TCRbeta library yielded on average about 38,000 productive templates. Produced via immunoSEQ multiplex PCR; TCRdb's table is partial and in-frame only. Of fewer than 6,000 clones listed, 70% to 90% are singletons. This TCR was sampled from a human donor with T large granular lymphocyte leukemia. Some clones in this sample may be carry-over from other donors' samples. The specimen sequenced was PBMCs.

The CDR3 region has the DNA TGTGCCAGTAGTATACCCCGGGGACTAGCGGCGAATACGCAGTATTTT. Protein sequence: CASSIPRGLAANTQYF. The genes are TRBV19 and TRBJ2-3; 11 bases are shared with TRBD2. The CDR3 has 16 residues. Germline V gene data show CDR1 as LNHDA and CDR2 as SQIVND (reference sequence). With 2 bases clipped from V and 7 bases from J, the junction kept 8 bases outside the gene matches.